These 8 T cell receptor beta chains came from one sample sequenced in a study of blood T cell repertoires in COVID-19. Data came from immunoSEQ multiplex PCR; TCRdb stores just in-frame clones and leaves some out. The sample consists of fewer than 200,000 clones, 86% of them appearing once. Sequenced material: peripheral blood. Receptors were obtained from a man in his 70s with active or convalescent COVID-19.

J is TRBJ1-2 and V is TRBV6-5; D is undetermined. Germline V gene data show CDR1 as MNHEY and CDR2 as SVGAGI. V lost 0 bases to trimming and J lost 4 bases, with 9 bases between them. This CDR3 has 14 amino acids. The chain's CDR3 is CASSYSRTFYGYTF. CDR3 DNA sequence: TGTGCCAGCAGTTACTCGAGGACTTTCTATGGCTACACCTTC.

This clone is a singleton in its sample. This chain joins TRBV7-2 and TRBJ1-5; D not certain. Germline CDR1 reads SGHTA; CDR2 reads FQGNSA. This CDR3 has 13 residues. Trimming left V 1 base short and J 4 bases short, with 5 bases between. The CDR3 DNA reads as TGTGCCAGCAGCTTAGGGCCGAATCAGCCCCAGCATTTT. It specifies CASSLGPNQPQHF.

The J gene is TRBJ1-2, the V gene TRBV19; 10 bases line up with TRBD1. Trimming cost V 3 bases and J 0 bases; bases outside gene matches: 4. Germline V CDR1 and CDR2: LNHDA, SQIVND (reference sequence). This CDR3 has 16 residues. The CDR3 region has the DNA TGTGCCAGTAGTATCCCCGGGACAGGGGCTAACTATGGCTACACCTTC. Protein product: CASSIPGTGANYGYTF. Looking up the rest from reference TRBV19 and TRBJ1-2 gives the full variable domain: DGGITQSPKYLFRKEGQNVTLSCEQNLNHDAMYWYRQDPGQGLRLIYYSQIVNDFQKGDIAEGYSVSREKKESFPLTVTSAQKNPTAFYLCASSIPGTGANYGYTFGSGTRLTVV.

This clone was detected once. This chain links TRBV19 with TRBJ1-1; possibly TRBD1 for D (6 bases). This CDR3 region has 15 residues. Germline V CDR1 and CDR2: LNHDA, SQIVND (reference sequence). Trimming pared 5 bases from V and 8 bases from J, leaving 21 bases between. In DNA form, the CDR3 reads TGTGCCAGTAGTCCAAACAGGGAACGTCCCCCCGAAGCTTTCTTT. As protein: CASSPNRERPPEAFF.

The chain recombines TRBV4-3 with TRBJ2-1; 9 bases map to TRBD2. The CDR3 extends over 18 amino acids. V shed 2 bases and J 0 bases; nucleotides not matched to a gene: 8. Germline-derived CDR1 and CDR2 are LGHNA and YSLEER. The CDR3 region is CASSQTLAGISSYNEQFF. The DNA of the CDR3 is TGCGCCAGCAGCCAAACGCTAGCGGGGATTAGCTCCTACAATGAGCAGTTCTTC.

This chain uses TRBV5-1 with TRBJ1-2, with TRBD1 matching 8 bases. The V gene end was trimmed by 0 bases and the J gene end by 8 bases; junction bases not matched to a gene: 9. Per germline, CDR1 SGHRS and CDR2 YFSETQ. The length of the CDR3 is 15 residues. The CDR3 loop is CASSLDVRGRGGYTF. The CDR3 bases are TGCGCCAGCAGCTTGGATGTCAGGGGGCGCGGGGGCTACACCTTC.

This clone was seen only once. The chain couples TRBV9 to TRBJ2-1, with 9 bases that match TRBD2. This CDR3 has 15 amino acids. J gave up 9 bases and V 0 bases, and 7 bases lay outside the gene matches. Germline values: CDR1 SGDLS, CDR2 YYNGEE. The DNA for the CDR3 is TGTGCCAGCAGCGTAGGTTCTGGGACTAGCAGTGAGCAGTTCTTC. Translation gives CASSVGSGTSSEQFF.

The CDR3 DNA reads TGTGCCAGCAGCTTAGGCGACAGGGCTGGAAACACCATATATTTT. It translates to CASSLGDRAGNTIYF. The J gene is TRBJ1-3, the V gene TRBV7-9; TRBD1 agrees at 7 bases. The CDR3 sequence is 15 residues long. Germline assignment: CDR1 SEHNR and CDR2 FQNEAQ (reference sequence). Trimming at V came to 1 base and at J to 2 bases, leaving 2 bases not matched to a gene. The full variable domain, rest sourced from reference TRBV7-9 and TRBJ1-3, is DTGVSQNPRHKITKRGQNVTFRCDPISEHNRLYWYRQTLGQGPEFLTYFQNEAQLEKSRLLSDRFSAERPKGSFSTLEIQRTEQGDSAMYLCASSLGDRAGNTIYFGEGSWLTVV.